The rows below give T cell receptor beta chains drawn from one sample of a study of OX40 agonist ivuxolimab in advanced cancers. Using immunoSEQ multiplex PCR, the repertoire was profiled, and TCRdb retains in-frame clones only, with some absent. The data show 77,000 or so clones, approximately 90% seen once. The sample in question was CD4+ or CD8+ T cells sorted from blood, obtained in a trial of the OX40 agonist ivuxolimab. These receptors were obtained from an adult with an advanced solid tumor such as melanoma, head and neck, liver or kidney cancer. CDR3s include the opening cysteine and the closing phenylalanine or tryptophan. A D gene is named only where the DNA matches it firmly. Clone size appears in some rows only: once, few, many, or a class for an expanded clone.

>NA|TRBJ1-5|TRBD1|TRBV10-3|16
TGTGCCATCAGTGAGTCTTGGGGACAGGGAAATCAGCCCCAGCATTTT
CAISESWGQGNQPQHF
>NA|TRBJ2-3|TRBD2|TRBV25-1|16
TGTGCCAGCAGTGAATGGGCTAGCGGGGGTTCAGATACGCAGTATTTT
CASSEWASGGSDTQYF
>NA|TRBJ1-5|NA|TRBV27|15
TGTGCCAGCAGCCCCTTCGGGACGGTCAATCAGCCCCAGCATTTT
CASSPFGTVNQPQHF
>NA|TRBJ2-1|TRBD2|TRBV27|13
TGTGCCAGCAGTCTGACTAGCGAGGCTGAGCAGTTCTTC
CASSLTSEAEQFF
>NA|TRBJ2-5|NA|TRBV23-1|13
TGCGCCAGCACACGACAGGCAAGGGAGACCCAGTACTTC
CASTRQARETQYF
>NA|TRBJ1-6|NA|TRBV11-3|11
TGTGCCAGCAGCGGGGGGGGACCCCTCCACTTT
CASSGGGPLHF
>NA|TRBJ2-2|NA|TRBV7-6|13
TGTGCCAGCGGGGGCGGGAACACCGGGGAGCTGTTTTTT
CASGGGNTGELFF
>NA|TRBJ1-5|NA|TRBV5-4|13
TGTGCCAGCAGCGAAAGTTTCAATCAGCCCCAGCATTTT
CASSESFNQPQHF
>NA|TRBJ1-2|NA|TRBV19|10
TGTGCCAGTCGGTCTGATGGCTACACCTTC
CASRSDGYTF
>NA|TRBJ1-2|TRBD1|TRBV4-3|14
TGCGCCAGCAGCCAAGACCGGACAGGATATGGCTACACCTTC
CASSQDRTGYGYTF
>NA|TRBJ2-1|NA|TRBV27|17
TGTGCCAGCAGCCCGATCTTCGGAGGACCCCGGGACAATGAGCAGTTCTTC
CASSPIFGGPRDNEQFF
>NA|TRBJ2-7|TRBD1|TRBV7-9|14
TGTGCCAGCAGCTTAAAGGGGGCGTCGTACGAGCAGTACTTC
CASSLKGASYEQYF
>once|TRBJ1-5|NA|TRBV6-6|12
TGTGCCAGCAGTTACTCCCGAGAGCCCCAGCATTTT
CASSYSREPQHF
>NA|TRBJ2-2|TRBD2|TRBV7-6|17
TGTGCCAGCAGCTTACCCCAGCGGGGGCCGAACACCGGGGAGCTGTTTTTT
CASSLPQRGPNTGELFF
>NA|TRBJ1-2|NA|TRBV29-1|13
TGCAGCGTTGGACAGGCGCTGGACTATGGCTACACCTTC
CSVGQALDYGYTF
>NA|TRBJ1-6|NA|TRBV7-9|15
TGTGCCAGCAGCCCCCCCTCTGGATATAATTCACCCCTCCACTTT
CASSPPSGYNSPLHF
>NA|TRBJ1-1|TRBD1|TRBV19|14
TGTGCCAGTAGTATCAGGGGGCTTGGCACTGAAGCTTTCTTT
CASSIRGLGTEAFF
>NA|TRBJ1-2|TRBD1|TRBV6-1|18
TGTGCCAGCAGTGACTACGATATTGGGACAGGGGTTTACTATGGCTACACCTTC
CASSDYDIGTGVYYGYTF
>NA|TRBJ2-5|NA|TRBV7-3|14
TGTGCCAGCAGCCTCCCGTGGTTTAGCGAGACCCAGTACTTC
CASSLPWFSETQYF
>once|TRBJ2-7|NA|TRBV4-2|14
TGTGCCAGCAGCCAAGATCCCCAATCCTACGAGCAGTACTTC
CASSQDPQSYEQYF
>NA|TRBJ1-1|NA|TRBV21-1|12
TGTGCCAGCAGGGGGAGCAACACTGAAGCTTTCTTT
CASRGSNTEAFF
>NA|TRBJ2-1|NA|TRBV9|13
TGTGCCAGCAGGACACAGGTGGGCAATGAGCAGTTCTTC
CASRTQVGNEQFF
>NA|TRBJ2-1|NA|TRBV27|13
TGTGCCAGCAGTTCCTCAGGTTCGGTTGAGCAGTTCTTC
CASSSSGSVEQFF
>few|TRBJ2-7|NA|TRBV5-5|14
TGTGCCAGCAGCCCAGTCATAGGGGCCTACGAGCAGTACTTC
CASSPVIGAYEQYF